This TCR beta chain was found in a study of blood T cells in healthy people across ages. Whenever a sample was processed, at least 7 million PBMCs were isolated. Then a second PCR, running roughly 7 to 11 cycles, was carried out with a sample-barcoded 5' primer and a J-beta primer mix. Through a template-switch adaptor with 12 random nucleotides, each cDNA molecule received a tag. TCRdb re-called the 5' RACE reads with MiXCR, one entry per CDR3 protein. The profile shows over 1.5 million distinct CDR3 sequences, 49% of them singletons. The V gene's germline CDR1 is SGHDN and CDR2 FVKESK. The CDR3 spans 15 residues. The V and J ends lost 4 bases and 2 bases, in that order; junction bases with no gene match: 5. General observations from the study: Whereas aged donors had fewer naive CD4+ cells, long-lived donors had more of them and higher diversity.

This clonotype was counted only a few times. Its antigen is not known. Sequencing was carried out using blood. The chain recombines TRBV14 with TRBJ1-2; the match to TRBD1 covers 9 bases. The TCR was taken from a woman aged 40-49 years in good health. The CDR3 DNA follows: TGTGCCAGCAGCCCCCGGGACAGGGAAAACTATGGCTACACCTTC. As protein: CASSPRDRENYGYTF. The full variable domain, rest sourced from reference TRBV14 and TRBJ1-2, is EAGVTQFPSHSVIEKGQTVTLRCDPISGHDNLYWYRRVMGKEIKFLLHFVKESKQDESGMPNNRFLAERTGGTYSTLKVQPAELEDSGVYFCASSPRDRENYGYTFGSGTRLTVV.